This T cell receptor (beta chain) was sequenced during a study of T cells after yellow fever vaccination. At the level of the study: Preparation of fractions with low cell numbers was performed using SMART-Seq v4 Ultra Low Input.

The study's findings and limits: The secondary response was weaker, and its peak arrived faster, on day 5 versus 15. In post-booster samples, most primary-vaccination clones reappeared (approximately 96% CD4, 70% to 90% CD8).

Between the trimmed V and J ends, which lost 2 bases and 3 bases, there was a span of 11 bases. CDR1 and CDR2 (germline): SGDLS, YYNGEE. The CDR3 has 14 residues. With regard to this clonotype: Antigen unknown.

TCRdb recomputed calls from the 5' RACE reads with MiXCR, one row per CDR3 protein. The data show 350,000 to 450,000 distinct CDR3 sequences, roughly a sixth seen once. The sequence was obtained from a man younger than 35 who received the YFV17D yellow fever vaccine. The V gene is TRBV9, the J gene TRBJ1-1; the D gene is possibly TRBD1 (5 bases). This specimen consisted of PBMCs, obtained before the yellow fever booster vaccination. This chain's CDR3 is CASSVAGRDTEAFF. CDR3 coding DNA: TGTGCCAGCAGCGTGGCAGGGAGGGACACTGAAGCTTTCTTT.